Presented here are 5 T cell receptor beta chains from one specimen sequenced in a study of read filtering for tumor transcriptome and immune sequencing. This library used approximately 0.4 ug RNA and molecular barcoded adaptors spanning alpha/delta and beta/gamma chains. MiXCR, run by TCRdb on the reads, gives a single entry per CDR3 protein. This table holds about 62,000 distinct CDR3 sequences, roughly 18% found once. Sample: a population of CD138-negative cells sorted from bone marrow. These TCRs come from a donor aged 40 or over with multiple myeloma.

This clonotype was counted ten times or more. The chain recombines TRBV7-9 with TRBJ2-1; D perhaps matches TRBD2 (6 bases). The CDR3 spans 16 residues. From germline, CDR1 is SEHNR and CDR2 FQNEAQ (reference sequence). V was clipped by 1 base and J by 7 bases, with 17 bases between them. CDR3 nucleotide sequence: TGTGCCAGCAGCTTAGTTTCGGGACTCTCAACGAATGAGCAGTTCTTC. Translation gives CASSLVSGLSTNEQFF.

With regard to this clonotype: At one end the junction does not follow the germline gene, possibly because of a read error. This rearrangement joins TRBV29-1 to TRBJ1-5; possible D gene TRBD1, 6 bases. Germline V gene data show CDR1 as SQVTM and CDR2 as ANQGSEA. CDR3 length: 12 amino acids. CDR3 coding DNA: TGCAGCGTCCGACAGGCGAATCAGCCCCACCATTTT. It translates to CSVRQANQPHHF.

This clonotype was seen many times. The chain links TRBV28 to TRBJ1-5; the D is unclear. The V and J ends lost 8 bases and 4 bases respectively, with 9 bases between them. Germline V lookup: CDR1 MDHEN, CDR2 SYDVKM. This CDR3 contains 12 residues. The CDR3 DNA is TGTGCCAGCGAAAGGTCGAATCAGCCCCAGCATTTT. This sequence encodes CASERSNQPQHF.

This clonotype was picked up many times. The chain links TRBV7-3 to TRBJ2-5; D is ambiguous. The CDR3 spans 14 residues. Between the trimmed V and J ends, which lost 5 bases and 1 base, there was a span of 11 bases. Germline V gives CDR1 SGHTA, CDR2 FQGTGA. CDR3 nucleotides: TGTGCCAGCAGCCCAAAGGGTTTCCAAGAGACCCAGTACTTC. Its translation: CASSPKGFQETQYF.

This clonotype was recorded at least ten times. This chain links TRBV28 with TRBJ1-1; D unresolved. The V gene's germline CDR1 is MDHEN and CDR2 SYDVKM. The V and J ends lost 6 bases and 10 bases respectively, with 18 bases between them. This CDR3 is 13 amino acids long. The CDR3 region is CASRTTGRSSAFF. For the CDR3, the DNA is TGTGCCAGCAGAACTACTGGCAGGTCCTCAGCTTTCTTT.